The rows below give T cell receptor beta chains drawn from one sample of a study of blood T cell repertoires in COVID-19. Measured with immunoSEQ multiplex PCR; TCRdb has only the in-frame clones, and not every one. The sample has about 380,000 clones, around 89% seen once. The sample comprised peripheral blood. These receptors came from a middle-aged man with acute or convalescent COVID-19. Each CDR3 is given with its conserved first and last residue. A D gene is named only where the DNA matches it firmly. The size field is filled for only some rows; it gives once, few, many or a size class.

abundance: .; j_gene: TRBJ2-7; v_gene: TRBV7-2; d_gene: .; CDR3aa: CASSLYGGAYEQYF; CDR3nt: TGTGCCAGCAGCTTATACGGGGGTGCCTACGAGCAGTACTTC
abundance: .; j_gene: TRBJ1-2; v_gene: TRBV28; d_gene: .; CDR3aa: CASSLGANYGYTF; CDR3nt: TGTGCCAGCAGTTTGGGCGCTAACTATGGCTACACCTTC
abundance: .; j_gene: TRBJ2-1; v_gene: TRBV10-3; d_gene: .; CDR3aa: CAISGAGFYNEQFF; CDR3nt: TGTGCCATCAGTGGGGCGGGATTTTACAATGAGCAGTTCTTC
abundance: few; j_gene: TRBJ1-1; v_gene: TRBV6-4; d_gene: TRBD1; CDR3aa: CASSPGTGRSYTEAFF; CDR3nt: TGTGCCAGCAGTCCCGGGACAGGGAGGTCGTACACTGAAGCTTTCTTT
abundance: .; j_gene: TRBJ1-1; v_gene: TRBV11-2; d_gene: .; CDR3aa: CASSLDLGGLDTEAFF; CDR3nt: TGTGCCAGCAGCTTAGATCTGGGGGGGCTGGACACTGAAGCTTTCTTT
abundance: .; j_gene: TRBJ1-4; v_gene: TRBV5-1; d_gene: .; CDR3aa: CASSPREGTNEKLFF; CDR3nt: TGCGCCAGCAGCCCCCGGGAGGGGACTAATGAAAAACTGTTTTTT
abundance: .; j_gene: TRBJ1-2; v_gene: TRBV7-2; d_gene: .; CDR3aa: CASSPGQQLYGYTF; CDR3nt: TGTGCCAGCAGTCCTGGACAGCAACTGTATGGCTACACCTTC
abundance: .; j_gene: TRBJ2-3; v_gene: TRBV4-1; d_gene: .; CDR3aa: CASSQRGTDTQYF; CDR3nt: TGCGCCAGCAGCCAGAGGGGCACAGATACGCAGTATTTT
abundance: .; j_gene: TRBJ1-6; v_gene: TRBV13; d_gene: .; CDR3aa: CASSLGGGRWSSYNSPLHF; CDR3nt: TGTGCCAGCAGCTTAGGGGGAGGCAGGTGGAGCTCCTATAATTCACCCCTCCACTTT
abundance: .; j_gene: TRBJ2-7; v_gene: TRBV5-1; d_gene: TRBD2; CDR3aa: CASSPRGGVYEQYF; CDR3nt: TGCGCCAGCAGCCCCCGGGGGGGGGTATACGAGCAGTACTTC
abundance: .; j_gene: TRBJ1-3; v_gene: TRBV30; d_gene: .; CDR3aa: CAWSGQIGNTIYF; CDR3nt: TGTGCCTGGAGTGGACAGATTGGAAACACCATATATTTT
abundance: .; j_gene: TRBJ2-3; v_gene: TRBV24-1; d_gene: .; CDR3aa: CATSDGQGYTDTQYF; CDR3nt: TGTGCCACCAGTGATGGGCAGGGGTACACAGATACGCAGTATTTT
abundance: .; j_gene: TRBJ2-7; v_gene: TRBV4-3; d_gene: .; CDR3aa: CASSQDWGIQNPYEQYF; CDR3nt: TGCGCCAGCAGCCAAGATTGGGGCATACAGAATCCCTACGAGCAGTACTTC
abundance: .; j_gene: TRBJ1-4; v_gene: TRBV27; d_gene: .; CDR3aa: CASSLFRAGEKLFF; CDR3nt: TGTGCCAGCAGTTTATTCAGGGCTGGGGAAAAACTGTTTTTT
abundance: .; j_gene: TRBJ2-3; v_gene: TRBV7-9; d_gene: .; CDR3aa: CASSERSSGETQYF; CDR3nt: TGTGCCAGCAGCGAGCGGAGTAGCGGAGAAACGCAGTATTTT
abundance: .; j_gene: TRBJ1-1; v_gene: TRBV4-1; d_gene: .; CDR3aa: CASSLTVNTEAFF; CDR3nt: TGCGCCAGCAGCCTGACAGTGAACACTGAAGCTTTCTTT
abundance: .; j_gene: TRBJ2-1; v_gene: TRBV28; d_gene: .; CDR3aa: CASSPIKNDFIYNEQFF; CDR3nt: TGTGCCAGCAGCCCGATCAAAAACGACTTCATCTACAATGAGCAGTTCTTC
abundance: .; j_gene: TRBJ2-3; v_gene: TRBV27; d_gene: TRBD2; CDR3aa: CASSRPYLTGASGSDTQYF; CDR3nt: TGTGCCAGCAGTAGACCATACCTCACAGGGGCTAGCGGGAGTGATACGCAGTATTTT
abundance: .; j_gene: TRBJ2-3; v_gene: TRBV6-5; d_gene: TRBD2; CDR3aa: CASSSPSGTTDTQYF; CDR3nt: TGTGCCAGCAGTTCTCCCAGCGGGACCACAGATACGCAGTATTTT
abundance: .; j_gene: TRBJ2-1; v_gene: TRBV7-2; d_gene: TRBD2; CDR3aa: CASSLSPGLAGGEQFF; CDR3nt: TGTGCCAGCAGCTTATCCCCGGGACTAGCGGGCGGTGAGCAGTTCTTC
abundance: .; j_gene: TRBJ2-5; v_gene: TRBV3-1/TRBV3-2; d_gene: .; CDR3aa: CASSQAVVRETQYF; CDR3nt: TGTGCCAGCAGCCAAGCGGTAGTCCGGGAGACCCAGTACTTC
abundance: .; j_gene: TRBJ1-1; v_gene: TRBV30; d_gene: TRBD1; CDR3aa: CAWTKGQPMDTEAFF; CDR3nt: TGTGCCTGGACTAAGGGACAGCCAATGGACACTGAAGCTTTCTTT
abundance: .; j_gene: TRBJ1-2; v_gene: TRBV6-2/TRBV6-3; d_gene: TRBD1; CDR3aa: CASSPTGNYGYTF; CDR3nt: TGTGCCAGCAGCCCGACAGGGAACTATGGCTACACCTTC
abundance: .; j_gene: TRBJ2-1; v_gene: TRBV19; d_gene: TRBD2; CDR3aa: CASSIAGRVYNEQFF; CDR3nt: TGTGCCAGTAGTATCGCCGGGAGGGTCTACAATGAGCAGTTCTTC
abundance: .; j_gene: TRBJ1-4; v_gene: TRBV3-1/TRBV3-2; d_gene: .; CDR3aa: CASSLNEKLFF; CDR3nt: TGTGCCAGCAGTCTAAATGAAAAACTGTTTTTT
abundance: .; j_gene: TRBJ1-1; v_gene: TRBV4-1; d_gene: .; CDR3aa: CASSRGQLNTEAFF; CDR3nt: TGCGCCAGCAGCCGCGGACAGCTGAACACTGAAGCTTTCTTT
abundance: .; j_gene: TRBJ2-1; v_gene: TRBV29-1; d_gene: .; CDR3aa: CSAASRDPYNEQFF; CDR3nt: TGCAGCGCCGCGAGCAGGGATCCCTACAATGAGCAGTTCTTC
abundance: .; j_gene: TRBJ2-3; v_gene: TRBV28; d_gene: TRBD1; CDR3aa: CASSLGQTIRDTQYF; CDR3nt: TGTGCCAGCAGTTTGGGACAGACCATTCGGGATACGCAGTATTTT
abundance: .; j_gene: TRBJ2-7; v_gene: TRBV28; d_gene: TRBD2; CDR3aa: CASSMLTSGRSYEQYF; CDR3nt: TGTGCCAGCAGTATGCTAACTAGCGGGAGGAGCTACGAGCAGTACTTC
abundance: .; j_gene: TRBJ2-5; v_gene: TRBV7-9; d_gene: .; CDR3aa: CASSSRQDQETQYF; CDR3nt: TGTGCCAGCAGCTCAAGACAGGATCAAGAGACCCAGTACTTC
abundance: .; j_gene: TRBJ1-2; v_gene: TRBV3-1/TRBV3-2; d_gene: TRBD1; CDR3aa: CASSRNRGRERGYTF; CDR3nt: TGTGCCAGCAGCCGTAACAGGGGGCGCGAGCGGGGCTACACCTTC
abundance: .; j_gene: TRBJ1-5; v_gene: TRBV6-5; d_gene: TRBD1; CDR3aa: CASSPHRGGQPQHF; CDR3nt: TGTGCCAGCAGTCCGCACAGGGGTGGTCAGCCCCAGCATTTT
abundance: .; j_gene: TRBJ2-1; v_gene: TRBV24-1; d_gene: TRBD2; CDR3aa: CATSDLGSVAGFAEQFF; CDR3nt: TGTGCCACCAGTGATTTGGGGTCGGTAGCGGGGTTCGCTGAGCAGTTCTTC
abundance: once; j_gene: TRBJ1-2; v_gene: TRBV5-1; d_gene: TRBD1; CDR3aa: CASSSQGQGRDGYTF; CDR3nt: TGCGCCAGCAGCTCTCAGGGACAGGGGAGGGATGGCTACACCTTC
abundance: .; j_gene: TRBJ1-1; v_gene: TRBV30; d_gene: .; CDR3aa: CAWILDTEAFF; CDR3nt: TGTGCCTGGATATTAGACACTGAAGCTTTCTTT
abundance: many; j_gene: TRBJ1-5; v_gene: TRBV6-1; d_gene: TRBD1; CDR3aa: CASSDRQGYQPQHF; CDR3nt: TGTGCCAGCAGTGACCGACAGGGGTATCAGCCCCAGCATTTT
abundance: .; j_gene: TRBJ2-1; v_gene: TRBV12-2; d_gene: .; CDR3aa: CASRPFYNEQFF; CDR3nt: TGTGCAAGTCGCCCTTTCTACAATGAGCAGTTCTTC
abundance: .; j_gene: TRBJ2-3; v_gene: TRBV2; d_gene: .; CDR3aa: CASSESGGYTQYF; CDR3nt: TGTGCCAGCAGTGAGAGTGGCGGTTATACGCAGTATTTT
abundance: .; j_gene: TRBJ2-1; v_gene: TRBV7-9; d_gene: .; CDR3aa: CASSLRDTKEQFF; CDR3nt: TGTGCCAGCAGCTTACGGGACACAAAGGAGCAGTTCTTC
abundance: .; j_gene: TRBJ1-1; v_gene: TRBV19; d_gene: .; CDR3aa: CASSSRGRNTEAFF; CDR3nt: TGTGCCAGTAGTTCCCGGGGGAGGAACACTGAAGCTTTCTTT
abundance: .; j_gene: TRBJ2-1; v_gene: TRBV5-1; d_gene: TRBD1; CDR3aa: CASSYRDRGNEQFF; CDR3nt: TGCGCCAGCAGCTACCGGGACAGGGGGAATGAGCAGTTCTTC
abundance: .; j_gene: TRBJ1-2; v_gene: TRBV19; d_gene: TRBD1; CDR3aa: CASSMDRDGYGYTF; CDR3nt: TGTGCCAGTAGTATGGACAGGGATGGGTATGGCTACACCTTC
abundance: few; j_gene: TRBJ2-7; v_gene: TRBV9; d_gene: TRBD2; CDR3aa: CASSPRPGLAGGEQYF; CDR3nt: TGTGCCAGCAGCCCTAGACCGGGACTAGCGGGAGGCGAGCAGTACTTC
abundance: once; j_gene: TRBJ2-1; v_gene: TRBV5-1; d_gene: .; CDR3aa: CASSWGGSSYNEQFF; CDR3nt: TGCGCCAGCAGCTGGGGCGGATCCTCCTACAATGAGCAGTTCTTC